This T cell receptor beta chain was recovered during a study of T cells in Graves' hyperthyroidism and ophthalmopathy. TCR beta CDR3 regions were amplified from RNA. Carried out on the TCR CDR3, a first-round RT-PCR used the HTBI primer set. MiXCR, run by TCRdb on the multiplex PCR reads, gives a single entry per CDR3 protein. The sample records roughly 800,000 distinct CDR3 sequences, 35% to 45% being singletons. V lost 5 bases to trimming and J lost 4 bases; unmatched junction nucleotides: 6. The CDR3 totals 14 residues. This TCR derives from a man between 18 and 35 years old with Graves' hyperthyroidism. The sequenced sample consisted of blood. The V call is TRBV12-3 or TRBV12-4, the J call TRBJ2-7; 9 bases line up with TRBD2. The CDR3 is CASSSGGWGYEQYF. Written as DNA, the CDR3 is TGTGCCAGCAGTAGCGGGGGGTGGGGTTACGAGCAGTACTTC.